This T cell receptor beta chain was identified during a study of glioma-infiltrating T cells after dendritic cell vaccination (dated by TCRdb to the mid-2010s). Broadly, across the study: Of the roughly 15 glioblastoma patients in the cohort, all drawn from Phase I and II dendritic cell vaccination trials, 9 were newly diagnosed and 6 had recurrent disease. Autologous tumor lysate-pulsed dendritic cell vaccination was administered to the patients between the early 2000s and the early 2010s. To make the vaccine, monocyte-derived dendritic cells were cultured for approximately 7 days with IL-4 and GM-CSF and then pulsed overnight with autologous tumor lysate. Each patient got three intradermal injections of the dendritic cell vaccine, spaced at biweekly intervals, in the arm below the axilla. In glioblastoma patients vaccinated with dendritic cells, deep sequencing of TCR beta CDR3 regions served to measure the amount of tumor-infiltrating lymphocytes and to compare repertoires between tumor and blood. TCR sequencing metrics, including TIL content and tumor-blood repertoire overlap, were correlated with survival after dendritic cell vaccination.

Patients were selected on the basis of adequate residual fresh-frozen tumor tissue and more than two years of available survival data. An isocitrate dehydrogenase mutation was not carried by any of the glioblastoma patients, although molecular status was otherwise variable. PBMC were collected before vaccination, two weeks after the third vaccination, and at tumor progression if tumor progression occurred. Genomic DNA was extracted with the Qiagen DNeasy Blood extraction Kit. A remark on this clone: What antigen it recognizes has not been identified. No per-base quality is available; no much larger clone lies one base away.

The CDR3 measures 12 amino acids from cysteine to phenylalanine. This entry keeps only the CDR3 DNA: 36 bases, framed from base 1. Sequences MNHEY (CDR1) and SVGAGI (CDR2) are obtained from the germline V gene. The junction carries 4 bases between V and J, which are trimmed by 4 bases and 1 base respectively. The paper's findings and limits, for the study overall: TCR clonality showed no direct relationship with survival, which suggests that a diverse polyclonal response may be important. The cohort was small and heterogeneous, only a few patients had full blood and tumor sets, and even fewer had initial-recurrent tumor pairs. The three-group TCR overlap response model was described as speculative and requiring prospective validation. After dendritic cell vaccination, a higher estimated pretreatment TIL content predicted longer time to progression and overall survival.

TCRB CDR3 regions were amplified from approximately 2 ug genomic DNA, or all available DNA if less, using the immunoSEQ assay. The multiplex PCR employed 60 forward primers targeting TCR V beta segments and 13 reverse primers targeting J beta segments. To estimate reads per starting template, synthetic control templates were spiked into each sample at limiting dilution. Reads of 87 bp were generated by sequencing on the Illumina HiSeq System. In the authors' own workflow: PCR and sequencing errors were removed by merging closely related sequences with a nearest neighbor algorithm. TCR overlap was measured as the percentage of unique tumor TCR beta sequences also present in the same patient's peripheral blood. Sourced from immuneACCESS, this table was stored by TCRdb with only in-frame sequences that have V and J called. A share of the clones is absent; for the studies checked, an unresolved V gene accounts for under half, and the remainder has no known explanation. The V and J calls and the clone size are those of that table, but D and trimming were determined from the DNA. This sample gives tens of thousands of clones in total; 75% to 85% of them show up just once. 7% to 10% of the sample rests with the top ten.

The sequence is built from TRBV6-5 and TRBJ1-2, with the D gene not confidently named. The sample in question was blood, obtained before dendritic cell vaccination. This receptor was identified in a human donor with glioblastoma. The CDR3 sequence is CASSSDNYGYTF. In nucleotide form, the sequence is TGTGCCAGCAGTTCAGATAACTATGGCTACACCTTC.